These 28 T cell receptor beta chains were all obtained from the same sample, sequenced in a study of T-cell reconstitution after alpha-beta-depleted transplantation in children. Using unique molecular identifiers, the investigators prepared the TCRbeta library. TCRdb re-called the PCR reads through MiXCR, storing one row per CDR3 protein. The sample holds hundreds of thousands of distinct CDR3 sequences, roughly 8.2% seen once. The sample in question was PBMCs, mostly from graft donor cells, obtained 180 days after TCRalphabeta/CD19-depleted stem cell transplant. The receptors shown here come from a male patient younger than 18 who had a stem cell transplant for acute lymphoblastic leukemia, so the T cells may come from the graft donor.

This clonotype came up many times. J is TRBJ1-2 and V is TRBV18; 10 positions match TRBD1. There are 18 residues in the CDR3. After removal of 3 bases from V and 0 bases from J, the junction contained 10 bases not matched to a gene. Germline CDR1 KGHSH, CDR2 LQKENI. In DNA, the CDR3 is TGTGCCAGCTCACCGGAGACAGGGGGCGTCCCCCCTAACTATGGCTACACCTTC. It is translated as CASSPETGGVPPNYGYTF.

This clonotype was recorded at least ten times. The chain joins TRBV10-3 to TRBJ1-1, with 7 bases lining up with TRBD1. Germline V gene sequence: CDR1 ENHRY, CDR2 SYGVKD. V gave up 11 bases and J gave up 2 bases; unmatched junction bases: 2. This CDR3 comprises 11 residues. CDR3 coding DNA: TGTGCCTCAGGGGGAAACACTGAAGCTTTCTTT. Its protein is CASGGNTEAFF.

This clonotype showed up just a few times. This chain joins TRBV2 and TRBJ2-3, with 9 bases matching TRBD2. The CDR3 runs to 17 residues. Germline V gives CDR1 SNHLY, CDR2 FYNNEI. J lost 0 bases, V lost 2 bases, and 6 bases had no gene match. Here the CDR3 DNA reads TGTGCCAGCAGTGAATCAGCGGGGGGACCTAGCACAGATACGCAGTATTTT. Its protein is CASSESAGGPSTDTQYF.

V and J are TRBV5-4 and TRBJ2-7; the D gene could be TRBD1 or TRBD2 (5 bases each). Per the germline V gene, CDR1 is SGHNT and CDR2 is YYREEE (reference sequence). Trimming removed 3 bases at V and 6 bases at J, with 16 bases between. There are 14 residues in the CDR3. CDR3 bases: TGTGCCAGCAGCTCTGGGACCGCTACCTCCGAGCAGTACTTC. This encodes CASSSGTATSEQYF. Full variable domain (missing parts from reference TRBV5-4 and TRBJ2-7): ETGVTQSPTHLIKTRGQQVTLRCSSQSGHNTVSWYQQALGQGPQFIFQYYREEENGRGNFPPRFSGLQFPNYSSELNVNALELDDSALYLCASSSGTATSEQYFGPGTRLTVT.

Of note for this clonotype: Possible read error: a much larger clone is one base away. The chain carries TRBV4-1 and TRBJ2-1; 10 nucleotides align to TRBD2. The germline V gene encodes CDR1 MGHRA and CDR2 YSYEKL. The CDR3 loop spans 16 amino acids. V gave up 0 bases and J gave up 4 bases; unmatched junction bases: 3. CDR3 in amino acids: CASSQEGLAVYNEQFF. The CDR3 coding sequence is TGCGCCAGCAGCCAAGAAGGACTAGCGGTATACAATGAGCAGTTCTTC.

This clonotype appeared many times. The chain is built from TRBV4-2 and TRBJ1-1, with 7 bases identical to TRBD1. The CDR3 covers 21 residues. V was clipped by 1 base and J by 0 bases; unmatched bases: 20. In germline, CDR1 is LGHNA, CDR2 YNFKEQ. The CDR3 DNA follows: TGTGCCAGCAGCCAAGGTGGCGGGGAGGGAGGACAGGTGATATTGAACACTGAAGCTTTCTTT. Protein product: CASSQGGGEGGQVILNTEAFF.

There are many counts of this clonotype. The chain's CDR3 is CASNVWTDNEQFF. As DNA, the CDR3 is TGTGCCAGCAACGTTTGGACAGACAATGAGCAGTTCTTC. V usage is TRBV6-1 and J usage is TRBJ2-1; D perhaps matches TRBD1 (6 bases). Germline V lookup: CDR1 MNHNS, CDR2 SASEGT. The CDR3 covers 13 residues. Trimming took 7 bases from V and 5 from J, leaving 12 bases between them.

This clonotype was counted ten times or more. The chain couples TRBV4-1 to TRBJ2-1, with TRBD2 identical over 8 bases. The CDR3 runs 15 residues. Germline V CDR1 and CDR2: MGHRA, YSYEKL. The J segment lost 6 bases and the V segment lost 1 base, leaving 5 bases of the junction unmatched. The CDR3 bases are TGCGCCAGCAGCCAAGGGATGGCGGGAGGCAATGAGCAGTTCTTC. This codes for CASSQGMAGGNEQFF.

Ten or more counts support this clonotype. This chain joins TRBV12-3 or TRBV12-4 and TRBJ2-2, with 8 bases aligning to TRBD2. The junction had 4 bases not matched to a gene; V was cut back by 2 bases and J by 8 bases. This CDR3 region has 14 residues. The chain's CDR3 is CASSLLGTSGELFF. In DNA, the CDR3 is TGTGCCAGCAGTTTATTGGGGACTAGTGGGGAGCTGTTTTTT.

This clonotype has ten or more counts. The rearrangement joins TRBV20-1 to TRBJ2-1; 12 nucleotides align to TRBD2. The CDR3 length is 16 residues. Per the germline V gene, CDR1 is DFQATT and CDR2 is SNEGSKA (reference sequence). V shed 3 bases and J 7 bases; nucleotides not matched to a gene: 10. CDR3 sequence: CSASTPTSGRKNEQFF. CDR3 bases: TGCAGTGCTAGCACCCCGACTAGCGGGAGAAAGAATGAGCAGTTCTTC.

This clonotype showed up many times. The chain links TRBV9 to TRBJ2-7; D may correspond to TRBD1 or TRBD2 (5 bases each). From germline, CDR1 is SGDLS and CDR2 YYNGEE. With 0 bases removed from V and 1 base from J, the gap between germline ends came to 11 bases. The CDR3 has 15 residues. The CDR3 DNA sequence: TGTGCCAGCAGCGTAGGGGGCGGGCAGTCCTACGAGCAGTACTTC. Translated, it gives CASSVGGGQSYEQYF. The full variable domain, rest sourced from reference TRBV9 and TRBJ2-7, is DSGVTQTPKHLITATGQRVTLRCSPRSGDLSVYWYQQSLDQGLQFLIQYYNGEERAKGNILERFSAQQFPDLHSELNLSSLELGDSALYFCASSVGGGQSYEQYFGPGTRLTVT.

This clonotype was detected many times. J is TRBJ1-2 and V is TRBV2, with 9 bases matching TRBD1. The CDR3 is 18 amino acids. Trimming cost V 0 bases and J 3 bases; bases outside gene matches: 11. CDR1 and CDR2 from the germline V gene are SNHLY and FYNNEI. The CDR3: CASSEARRDRAHYYGYTF. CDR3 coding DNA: TGTGCCAGCAGTGAAGCGCGGAGGGACAGGGCCCACTACTATGGCTACACCTTC.

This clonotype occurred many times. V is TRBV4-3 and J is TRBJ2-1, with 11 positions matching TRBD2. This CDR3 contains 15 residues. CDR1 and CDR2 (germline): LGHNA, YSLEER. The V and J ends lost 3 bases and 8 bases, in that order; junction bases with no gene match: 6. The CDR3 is CASSHVSGGAYEQFF. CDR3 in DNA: TGCGCCAGCAGCCATGTTAGCGGGGGGGCATATGAGCAGTTCTTC.

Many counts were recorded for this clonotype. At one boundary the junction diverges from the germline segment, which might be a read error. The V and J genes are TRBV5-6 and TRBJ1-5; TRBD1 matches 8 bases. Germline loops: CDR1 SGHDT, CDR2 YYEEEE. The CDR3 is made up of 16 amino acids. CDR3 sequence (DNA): TGTGCCAGCATCTTGGCCAGGGACAGGAGCAATCAGCCCCAGCATTTT. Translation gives CASILARDRSNQPQHF.

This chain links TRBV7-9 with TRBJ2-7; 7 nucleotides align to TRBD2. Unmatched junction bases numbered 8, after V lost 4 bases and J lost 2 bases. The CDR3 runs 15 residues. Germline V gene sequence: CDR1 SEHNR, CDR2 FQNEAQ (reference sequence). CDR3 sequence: CASSSLGAGTYEQYF. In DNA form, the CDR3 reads TGTGCCAGCAGCTCCCTGGGAGCGGGGACCTACGAGCAGTACTTC.

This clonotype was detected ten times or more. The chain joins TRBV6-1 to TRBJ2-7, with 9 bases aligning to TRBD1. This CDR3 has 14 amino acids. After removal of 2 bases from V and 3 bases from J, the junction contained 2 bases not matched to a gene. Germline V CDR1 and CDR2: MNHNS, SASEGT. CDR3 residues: CASSEPGQGYEQYF. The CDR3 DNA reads TGTGCCAGCAGTGAACCGGGACAGGGCTACGAGCAGTACTTC.

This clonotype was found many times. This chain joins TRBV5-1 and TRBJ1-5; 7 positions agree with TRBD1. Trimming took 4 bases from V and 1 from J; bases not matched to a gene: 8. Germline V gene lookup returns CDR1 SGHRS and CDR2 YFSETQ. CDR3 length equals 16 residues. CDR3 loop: CASSPDRLGSNQPQHF. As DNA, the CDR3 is TGCGCCAGCAGCCCGGACAGGCTAGGGAGCAATCAGCCCCAGCATTTT.

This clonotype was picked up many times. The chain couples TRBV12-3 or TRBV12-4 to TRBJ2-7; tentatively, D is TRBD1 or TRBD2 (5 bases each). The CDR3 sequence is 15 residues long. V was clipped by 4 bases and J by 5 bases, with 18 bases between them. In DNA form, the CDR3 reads TGTGCCAGCAGTTCCCCCCCCGGGGCGAAAGACGAGCAGTACTTC. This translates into CASSSPPGAKDEQYF.

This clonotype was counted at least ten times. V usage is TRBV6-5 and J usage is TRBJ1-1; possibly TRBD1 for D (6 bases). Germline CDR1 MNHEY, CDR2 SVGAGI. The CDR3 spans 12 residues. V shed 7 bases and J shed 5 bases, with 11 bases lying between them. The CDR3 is CASTAGTTEAFF. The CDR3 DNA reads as TGTGCCAGCACCGCCGGGACAACTGAAGCTTTCTTT.

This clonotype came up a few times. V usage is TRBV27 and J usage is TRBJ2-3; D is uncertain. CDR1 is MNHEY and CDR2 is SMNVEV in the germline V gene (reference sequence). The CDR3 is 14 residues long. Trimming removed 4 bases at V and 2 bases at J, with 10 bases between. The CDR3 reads CASSWAENTDTQYF. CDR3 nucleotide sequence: TGTGCCAGCAGTTGGGCGGAGAACACAGATACGCAGTATTTT.

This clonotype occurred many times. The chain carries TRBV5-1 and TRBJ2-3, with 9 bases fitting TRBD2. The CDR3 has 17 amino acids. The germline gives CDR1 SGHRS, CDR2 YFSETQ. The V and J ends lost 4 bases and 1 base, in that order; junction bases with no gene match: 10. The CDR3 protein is CASSPRAAGGRTDTQYF. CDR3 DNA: TGCGCCAGCAGCCCCAGAGCGGCGGGAGGGCGCACAGATACGCAGTATTTT.

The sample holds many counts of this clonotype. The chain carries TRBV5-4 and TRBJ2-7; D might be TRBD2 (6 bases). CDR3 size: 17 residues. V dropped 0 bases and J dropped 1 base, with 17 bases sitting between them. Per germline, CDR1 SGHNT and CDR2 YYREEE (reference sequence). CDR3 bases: TGTGCCAGCAGCTTGGCCCCCTGGCGGGGTCCTTCCTACGAGCAGTACTTC. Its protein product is CASSLAPWRGPSYEQYF.

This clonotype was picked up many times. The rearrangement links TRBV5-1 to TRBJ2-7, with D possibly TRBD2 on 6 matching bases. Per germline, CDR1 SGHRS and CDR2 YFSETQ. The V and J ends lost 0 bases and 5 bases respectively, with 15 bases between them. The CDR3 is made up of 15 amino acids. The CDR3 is CASSLAGLGRNEQYF. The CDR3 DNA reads TGCGCCAGCAGCTTGGCGGGGCTAGGGAGGAACGAGCAGTACTTC.

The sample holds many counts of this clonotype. The CDR3 spells CATSRGAGGKNSPLHF. The CDR3 region has the DNA TGTGCCACCAGCAGAGGCGCAGGGGGCAAGAATTCACCCCTCCACTTT. J is TRBJ1-6 and V is TRBV15; 8 bases match TRBD1. Germline trimming cut 1 base from V and 7 bases from J; bases unmatched to any gene: 6. CDR3 length: 16 amino acids. Germline V gene lookup returns CDR1 LNHNV and CDR2 YYDKDF (reference sequence).

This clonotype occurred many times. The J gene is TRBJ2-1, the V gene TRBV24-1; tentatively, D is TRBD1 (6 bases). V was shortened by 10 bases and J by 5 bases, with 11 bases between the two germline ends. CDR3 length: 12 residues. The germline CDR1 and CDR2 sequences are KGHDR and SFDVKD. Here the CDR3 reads CATAHRDNEQFF. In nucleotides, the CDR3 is TGTGCCACTGCCCACAGGGACAATGAGCAGTTCTTC.

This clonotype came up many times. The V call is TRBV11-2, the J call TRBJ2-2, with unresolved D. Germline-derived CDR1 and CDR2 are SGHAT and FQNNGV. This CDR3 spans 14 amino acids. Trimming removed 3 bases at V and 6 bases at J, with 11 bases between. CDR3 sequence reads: CASSFRNTAGELFF. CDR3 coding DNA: TGTGCCAGCAGCTTTAGGAACACGGCCGGGGAGCTGTTTTTT.

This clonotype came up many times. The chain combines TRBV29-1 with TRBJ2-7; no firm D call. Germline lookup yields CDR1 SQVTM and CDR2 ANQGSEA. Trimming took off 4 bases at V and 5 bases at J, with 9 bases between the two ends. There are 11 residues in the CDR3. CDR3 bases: TGCAGCGTTGGCCATATGGACGAGCAGTACTTC. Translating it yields CSVGHMDEQYF.

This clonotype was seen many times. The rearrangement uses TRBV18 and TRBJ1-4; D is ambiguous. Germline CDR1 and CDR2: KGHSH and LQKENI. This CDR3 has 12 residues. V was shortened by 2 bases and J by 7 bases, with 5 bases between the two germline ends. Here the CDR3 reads CASSPGFEKLFF. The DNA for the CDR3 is TGTGCCAGCTCACCAGGGTTTGAAAAACTGTTTTTT.